What follows are 20 T cell receptor beta chains derived from one specimen sequenced in a study of T cell responses to AZD1222 COVID-19 vaccine. Sequencing used immunoSEQ multiplex PCR; TCRdb keeps in-frame clones, though not all of them. In the table there are about 140,000 clones, about nine tenths of which are singletons. Source: peripheral blood, taken on day 0 of AZD1222 vaccination. These receptors were collected from an adult in good health.

The chain uses TRBV5-6 and TRBJ1-2; D might be TRBD1 (5 bases). The germline V gene has CDR1 SGHDT and CDR2 YYEEEE. The V end lost 0 bases, the J end lost 7 bases, and 13 bases lay between the germline ends. The CDR3 sequence is 14 residues long. The CDR3, as DNA: TGTGCCAGCAGCTTGGCGGCAGGGCGTGGTGGCTACACCTTC. Its translation: CASSLAAGRGGYTF.

J is TRBJ2-7 and V is TRBV2; the D gene is possibly TRBD1 (5 bases). The CDR3 runs to 16 residues. Germline V gene lookup returns CDR1 SNHLY and CDR2 FYNNEI. V lost 1 base and J 3 bases, leaving 16 bases between the germline ends. CDR3 sequence reads: CASSEGRSERGYEQYF. For the CDR3, the DNA is TGTGCCAGCAGTGAAGGCAGGTCCGAAAGGGGCTACGAGCAGTACTTC.

Comments on this clone: At one end, the junction sequence differs from germline, possibly due to a read error. The chain couples TRBV7-7 to TRBJ2-5; D might be TRBD1 (6 bases). Germline V lookup: CDR1 SSHAT, CDR2 FNYEAQ (reference sequence). This CDR3 is built from 13 residues. The CDR3 loop reads CASSFGQGKTQYF. The CDR3 DNA is TGTGCTAGCAGCTTTGGGCAGGGGAAGACCCAGTACTTC.

The rearrangement uses TRBV6-5 and TRBJ2-2; TRBD2 agrees at 7 bases. CDR3 length equals 13 residues. V was pared by 11 bases and J by 5 bases, with 8 bases of the junction left unmatched. Germline V CDR1 and CDR2: MNHEY, SVGAGI. The CDR3 coding sequence is TGTGCCGTGCGGGAGTGGGGGACCGGGGAGCTGTTTTTT. Its protein is CAVREWGTGELFF.

This chain joins TRBV6-5 and TRBJ1-2; 7 nucleotides align to TRBD1. CDR3 length: 12 amino acids. Germline V gene data show CDR1 as MNHEY and CDR2 as SVGAGI. J was trimmed by 2 bases and V by 8 bases; bases with no gene match: 2. CDR3 coding DNA: TGTGCCAGCTCACAGGGGAACTATGGCTACACCTTC. This gives the protein CASSQGNYGYTF.

The gene calls are TRBV30 and TRBJ1-1; D is ambiguous. The CDR3 has 12 residues. Between the trimmed V and J ends, which lost 0 bases and 4 bases, there was a span of 6 bases. Germline-derived CDR1 and CDR2 are GTSNPN and SVGIG (reference sequence). CDR3 DNA: TGTGCCTGGAGTGTACTCAGCACTGAAGCTTTCTTT. Translation: CAWSVLSTEAFF.

The sample holds a few counts of this clone. This rearrangement joins TRBV11-2 to TRBJ2-7, with D possibly TRBD1 on 5 matching bases. Germline values: CDR1 SGHAT, CDR2 FQNNGV. The CDR3 extends over 12 amino acids. Trimming stripped 5 bases from V and 6 bases from J, with 11 bases between. CDR3 in amino acids: CASSATAFEQYF. CDR3 nucleotide sequence: TGTGCCAGCAGCGCGACAGCTTTCGAGCAGTACTTC.

V and J are TRBV28 and TRBJ1-2, with 8 bases that match TRBD1. The V gene end was trimmed by 3 bases and the J gene end by 8 bases; junction bases not matched to a gene: 17. The CDR3 has 17 amino acids. Per germline, CDR1 MDHEN and CDR2 SYDVKM. CDR3 bases: TGTGCCAGCAGTTTGAGGGACAGGAGCCCCTGGTCCTCCGGCTACACCTTC. Protein sequence: CASSLRDRSPWSSGYTF.

J is TRBJ2-7 and V is TRBV5-6; weak D call: TRBD2 (6 bases). The ends were cut back, 4 bases at V and 5 bases at J, with 16 bases in the middle. This CDR3 has 14 residues. The germline V gene has CDR1 SGHDT and CDR2 YYEEEE. Here the CDR3 reads CASSRDTRGDEQYF. CDR3 DNA sequence: TGTGCCAGCAGCCGGGATACGCGGGGCGACGAGCAGTACTTC.

The rearrangement uses TRBV27 and TRBJ1-5; D perhaps matches TRBD1 (6 bases). This CDR3 is 16 amino acids long. Germline assignment: CDR1 MNHEY and CDR2 SMNVEV (reference sequence). V lost 6 bases and J 0 bases, leaving 15 bases between the germline ends. CDR3 coding DNA: TGTGCCAGCAGAGCCCTATCAGGGGTTAGCAATCAGCCCCAGCATTTT. Protein: CASRALSGVSNQPQHF.

This clone was counted a few times. The chain has TRBV2 and TRBJ1-6; D is possibly TRBD1 (5 bases). Trimming stripped 6 bases from V and 14 bases from J, with 17 bases between. Germline lookup yields CDR1 SNHLY and CDR2 FYNNEI. The CDR3 length is 13 residues. The CDR3 region is CASRGNQGGSLHF. For the CDR3, the DNA is TGTGCCAGCAGAGGGAACCAGGGAGGCTCCCTCCACTTT.

This clone turned up a few times. The chain links TRBV7-2 to TRBJ2-3; D uncertain. Germline CDR1 is SGHTA and CDR2 is FQGNSA. This CDR3 region has 12 residues. V was pared by 5 bases and J by 3 bases, with 6 bases between. The CDR3 DNA reads TGTGCCAGCAGCACCCGAACAGATACGCAGTATTTT. It codes for CASSTRTDTQYF.

V gene TRBV4-1 combines with J gene TRBJ1-1, with unresolved D. Trimming took 1 base from V and 2 from J, leaving 17 bases between them. Per germline, CDR1 MGHRA and CDR2 YSYEKL. The CDR3 covers 17 residues. The CDR3 loop is CASSQVDYRQANTEAFF. In nucleotides, the CDR3 is TGCGCCAGCAGCCAAGTAGATTATCGGCAGGCCAACACTGAAGCTTTCTTT.

This clone was seen a single time. The chain combines TRBV6-5 with TRBJ1-1; 7 bases match TRBD1. The CDR3 is made up of 13 amino acids. With V trimmed by 9 bases and J by 1 base, 5 bases remained unmatched. The germline CDR1 and CDR2 sequences are MNHEY and SVGAGI. The CDR3, as DNA: TGTGCCAGTAGGACAGGAGGGAACACTGAAGCTTTCTTT. Residues: CASRTGGNTEAFF.

The J gene is TRBJ2-7, the V gene TRBV29-1, with D uncertain. Germline lookup yields CDR1 SQVTM and CDR2 ANQGSEA. The CDR3 has 13 residues. V was cut by 5 bases and J by 2 bases, with 13 bases left in between. The CDR3 sequence is CSVLQLGTYEQYF. Written as DNA, the CDR3 is TGCAGCGTTCTACAGCTCGGAACCTACGAGCAGTACTTC.

CDR3 amino acids: CAWMKGAYEQYF. As DNA, the CDR3 is TGTGCCTGGATGAAGGGAGCTTACGAGCAGTACTTC. The J gene is TRBJ2-7, the V gene TRBV30, with D tentatively TRBD2 (5 bases). Germline V CDR1 and CDR2: GTSNPN, SVGIG (reference sequence). The CDR3 length is 12 residues. Deletions cut 4 bases from V and 4 bases from J, with 11 bases between.

The chain is built from TRBV24-1 and TRBJ1-5; D call uncertain. CDR3 length equals 14 residues. Trimming stripped 7 bases from V and 6 bases from J, with 15 bases between. The germline V gene has CDR1 KGHDR and CDR2 SFDVKD. CDR3 sequence reads: CATSPLRAVQPQHF. For the CDR3, the DNA is TGTGCCACCAGCCCTCTGAGGGCGGTTCAGCCCCAGCATTTT.

This clone was seen only once. The chain has TRBV21-1 and TRBJ1-3; the DNA was not used to check the table's D call, TRBD1. TRBV21-1 is a pseudogene. The CDR3 has 12 residues. CDR3 in DNA: TGTGCCAGGACATATTCTGGAAACACCATATATTTT. This gives the protein CARTYSGNTIYF.

The J gene is TRBJ2-2, the V gene TRBV12-3 or TRBV12-4; a possible D gene is TRBD2 (6 bases). This CDR3 spans 12 amino acids. V was cut by 3 bases and J by 7 bases, with 6 bases left in between. The CDR3 is CASSLEGGELFF. Here the CDR3 DNA reads TGTGCCAGCAGTTTGGAGGGCGGGGAGCTGTTTTTT.

This sequence joins TRBV28 and TRBJ2-2; D not resolved. The CDR3 covers 14 residues. Trimming cost V 5 bases and J 10 bases, with 17 bases left between them. Germline values: CDR1 MDHEN, CDR2 SYDVKM. The CDR3 DNA reads TGTGCCAGCAGTGGAGATTCGAGGCCTCCGGAGCTGTTTTTT. This encodes CASSGDSRPPELFF.